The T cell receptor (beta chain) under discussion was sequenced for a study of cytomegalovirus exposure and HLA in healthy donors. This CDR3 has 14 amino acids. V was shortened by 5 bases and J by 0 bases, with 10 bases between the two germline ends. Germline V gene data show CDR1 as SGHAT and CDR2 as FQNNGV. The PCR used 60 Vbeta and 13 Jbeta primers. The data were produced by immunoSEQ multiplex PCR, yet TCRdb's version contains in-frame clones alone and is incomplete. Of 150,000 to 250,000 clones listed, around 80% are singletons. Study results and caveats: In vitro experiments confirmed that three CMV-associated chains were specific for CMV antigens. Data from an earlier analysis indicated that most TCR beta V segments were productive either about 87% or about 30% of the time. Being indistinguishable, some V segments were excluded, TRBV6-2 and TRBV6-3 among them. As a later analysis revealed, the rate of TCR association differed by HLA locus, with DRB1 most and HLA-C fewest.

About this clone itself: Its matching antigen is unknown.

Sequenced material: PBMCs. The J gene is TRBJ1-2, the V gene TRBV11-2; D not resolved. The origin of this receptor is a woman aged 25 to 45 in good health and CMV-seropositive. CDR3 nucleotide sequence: TGTGCCAGCAGCCCATCAGTAACTAACTATGGCTACACCTTC. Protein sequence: CASSPSVTNYGYTF.